The clone carrying this T cell receptor (beta chain) was observed a few times. TCRbeta library construction was performed incorporating unique molecular identifiers. From the PCR reads, TCRdb called clonotypes with MiXCR, one entry per CDR3 protein. The data contain about 540,000 distinct CDR3 sequences, about 17% of them singletons. These data originate in a study of T-cell reconstitution after alpha-beta-depleted transplantation in children. Trimming pared 6 bases from V and 4 bases from J, leaving 15 bases between. The CDR3 length is 14 residues. Germline CDR1 and CDR2: MNHNS and SASEGT. The sequence was collected from a human donor who donated a stem cell graft to a child with acute lymphoblastic leukemia. V usage is TRBV6-1 and J usage is TRBJ1-2, with a weak D call TRBD1 (5 bases). Sequenced here: PBMCs from the stem cell graft donor, sampled from the stem cell graft. DNA for the CDR3: TGTGCCAGCAGATTCACAGGTTCTATCTATGGCTACACCTTC. This translates into CASRFTGSIYGYTF.